Listed here are 10 T cell receptor beta chains from one sample, sequenced in a study of blood T cells in healthy people across ages. Alongside a J-beta primer mix, a sample-barcoded 5' primer served in a second PCR lasting about 7 to 12 cycles. TCRdb analysed the 5' RACE reads with MiXCR anew, one entry per CDR3 protein. Of 650,000 to 800,000 distinct CDR3 sequences in the sample, around two fifths were seen once. Source material: blood. The receptors were sampled from a man in his sixties in good health.

The chain links TRBV7-3 to TRBJ1-2; D perhaps matches TRBD1 (5 bases). The CDR3 runs 14 residues. Germline CDR1 SGHTA, CDR2 FQGTGA. Deletions cut 5 bases from V and 8 bases from J, with 18 bases between. This CDR3 is CASSKEPGGSGYTF. The DNA of the CDR3 is TGTGCCAGCAGCAAAGAACCGGGGGGGAGCGGCTACACCTTC.

A few counts support this clonotype. The chain employs TRBV3-1 and TRBJ2-7; D not certain. The CDR3 covers 13 residues. Per the germline V gene, CDR1 is LGHDT and CDR2 is YNNKEL (reference sequence). V lost 2 bases, J lost 3 bases, and 8 bases lay in between. As DNA, the CDR3 is TGTGCCAGCAGCCAATCCGCCTTCTACGAGCAGTACTTC. This gives the protein CASSQSAFYEQYF.

The chain uses TRBV20-1 and TRBJ2-1; D uncertain. V lost 3 bases and J 8 bases, leaving 14 bases between the germline ends. This CDR3 is 13 amino acids long. Germline V CDR1 and CDR2: DFQATT, SNEGSKA (reference sequence). The CDR3: CSASQPTHDEQFF. CDR3 bases: TGCAGTGCTAGCCAACCCACACACGATGAGCAGTTCTTC.

The gene calls are TRBV6-2 or TRBV6-3 and TRBJ2-3; a possible D gene is TRBD2 (7 bases). V was cut by 4 bases and J by 2 bases, with 13 bases left in between. The CDR3 runs to 15 residues. In germline, CDR1 is MNHEY, CDR2 SVGEGT. CDR3 DNA sequence: TGTGCCAGCAGTTCCGGGGGGCTATACACAGATACGCAGTATTTT. It codes for CASSSGGLYTDTQYF.

The V and J genes are TRBV9 and TRBJ2-5; D not certain. With the DNA end fitting TRBJ2-7 better, the J assignment may be wrong. Germline V gene data show CDR1 as SGDLS and CDR2 as YYNGEE. The CDR3 extends over 15 amino acids. The CDR3 nucleotides read TGTGCCAGCAGCGTTGAGTGGCAGCCCTACGACGAGCAGTACTTC. This encodes CASSVEWQPYDEQYF.

This clonotype came up a few times. This sequence joins TRBV11-3 and TRBJ2-7; no clear D gene. V gave up 5 bases and J gave up 0 bases, with 14 bases separating them. CDR1 and CDR2 (germline): SGHNT, YENEEA. CDR3 length equals 15 residues. CDR3 DNA: TGTGCCAGCAGCCCCCGAGCAGAGTTCTCCTACGAGCAGTACTTC. Translated, it gives CASSPRAEFSYEQYF. Supplemented by reference TRBV11-3 and TRBJ2-7, the full variable domain reads EAGVVQSPRYKIIEKKQPVAFWCNPISGHNTLYWYLQNLGQGPELLIRYENEEAVDDSQLPKDRFSAERLKGVDSTLKIQPAELGDSAVYLCASSPRAEFSYEQYFGPGTRLTVT.

This chain's CDR3 is CSACRNQGNEQFF. The CDR3 bases are TGCAGCGCTTGCCGGAATCAGGGTAATGAGCAGTTCTTC. The V gene is TRBV29-1, the J gene TRBJ2-1; tentatively, D is TRBD1 (5 bases). The germline CDR1 and CDR2 sequences are SQVTM and ANQGSEA. The CDR3 extends over 13 amino acids. Trimming shortened V by 7 bases and J by 7 bases, and 17 bases separated the two germline ends.

A word on this clonotype: A read error is possible here, since a much larger clone lies one base away. The chain uses TRBV29-1 and TRBJ2-1, with 12 bases fitting TRBD2. Germline V gene sequence: CDR1 SQVTM, CDR2 ANQGSEA. The CDR3 has 14 residues. CDR3 DNA sequence: TGCTGCGCCGCTAGCGGGGGGGCCGTGGATGAGCAGTTCTTC. It translates to CCAASGGAVDEQFF.

J is TRBJ2-7 and V is TRBV6-6; 7 bases match TRBD2. Looked up from germline, CDR1 is MNHNY and CDR2 is SVGAGI (reference sequence). The CDR3 covers 16 residues. The J segment lost 5 bases and the V segment lost 6 bases, leaving 16 bases of the junction unmatched. The CDR3 sequence is CASSRPSGGRSHEQYF. CDR3 nucleotide sequence: TGTGCCAGCAGCCGCCCGTCGGGAGGCAGATCACACGAGCAGTACTTC.

The rearrangement links TRBV2 to TRBJ2-4; TRBD2 aligns across 8 bases. The junction had 12 bases not matched to a gene; V was cut back by 3 bases and J by 5 bases. Germline V lookup: CDR1 SNHLY, CDR2 FYNNEI. This CDR3 contains 17 residues. The CDR3 spells CASSDGASGGLENIQYF. The CDR3 DNA follows: TGTGCCAGCAGTGATGGGGCCTCGGGGGGGCTGGAAAACATTCAGTACTTC.